This entry lists 3 T cell receptor beta chains sequenced from one sample in a study of breast tumors, draining lymph nodes, adjacent tissues. TCRdb processed the multiplex PCR reads anew with MiXCR; each CDR3 protein has one entry. The table has 20,000 to 25,000 distinct CDR3 sequences, approximately 64% seen once. The sequencing input was tumor-adjacent breast tissue. All receptors come from a female donor with breast cancer. Some clones in this sample may be carry-over from other donors' samples.

V usage is TRBV12-3 or TRBV12-4 and J usage is TRBJ1-2; D unresolved. V dropped 7 bases and J dropped 8 bases, with 20 bases sitting between them. The CDR3 runs to 14 residues. In DNA form, the CDR3 reads TGTGCCAGCACTGCTCCGAACATGGTAGGGGGCTACACCTTC. It translates to CASTAPNMVGGYTF.

The V and J genes are TRBV12-3 or TRBV12-4 and TRBJ2-7; D gene uncertain. The CDR3 loop spans 15 amino acids. Trimming left V 5 bases short and J 8 bases short, with 22 bases between. CDR3 bases: TGTGCCAGCAGTAACGACGGGCAGAATCAGCCCCAGCAGTACTTC. This translates into CASSNDGQNQPQQYF.

CDR3 in amino acids: CASSFPRRSGNTIYF. DNA for the CDR3: TGTGCCAGCAGTTTTCCACGGCGCTCTGGAAACACCATATATTTT. V and J are TRBV12-3 or TRBV12-4 and TRBJ1-3; no firm D call. With 3 bases removed from V and 0 bases from J, the gap between germline ends came to 9 bases. This CDR3 region has 15 residues.